The entry below gives a single T cell receptor beta chain sequence along with its context. Antigen: not known. The data were taken from a study of cytomegalovirus exposure and HLA in healthy donors. Findings of the study overall: Analysis was carried out at a later point, and it linked a missense DCLRE1C variant to TCR beta V- and J-gene trimming.

CDR3 size: 12 residues. CDR1 and CDR2 from the germline V gene are ENHRY and SYGVKD. Trimming left V 3 bases short and J 4 bases short, with 5 bases between. Researchers ran the PCR with 60 Vbeta and 13 Jbeta primers. Profiling relied on immunoSEQ multiplex PCR, and the TCRdb table lists in-frame clones only, not all of them. The sample has 160,000 or so clones; about 85% are singletons. Despite likely unrecorded immune exposures, the donors were nominally healthy at the time of sampling. Sequenced sample: PBMCs. This sequence was found in a woman younger than 35 in good health and CMV-seronegative. J is TRBJ2-3 and V is TRBV10-3; tentative D call: TRBD2 (5 bases). The CDR3 sequence: CAISDSADTQYF. The CDR3 bases are TGTGCCATCAGTGATAGCGCAGATACGCAGTATTTT.